This TCR beta chain was profiled in a study of blood T cell repertoires in COVID-19. The data were produced by immunoSEQ multiplex PCR, yet TCRdb's version contains in-frame clones alone and is incomplete. The sample consists of hundreds of thousands of clones, 90% of them appearing once. Those who participated ranged in age from about 18 to 89 years and resided in some 24 US areas. Grouping used clinical history reported by participants in a survey and questionnaire. Exposed study participants had met a COVID-19 case within 2 weeks before entry. CDR3 size: 17 residues. Trimming stripped 5 bases from V and 5 bases from J, with 24 bases between. Germline assignment: CDR1 LNHDA and CDR2 SQIVND (reference sequence).

The TCR sequence derives from a man aged 50-60 years who had been exposed to COVID-19. Specimen: PBMCs or T cells enriched from blood (not recorded which). The V call is TRBV19, the J call TRBJ1-1; tentative D call: TRBD1 (6 bases). CDR3 sequence: CASSPGQTYLVGTEAFF. CDR3 DNA sequence: TGTGCCAGTAGTCCAGGACAGACTTACCTCGTTGGGACTGAAGCTTTCTTT.